The source of this T cell receptor beta chain is a study of blood T cell repertoires in COVID-19. Study background: In each case, the material was cDNA or gDNA derived from T cells, B-cell-depleted T cells, or PBMCs.

TCRdb's table, derived via immunoSEQ multiplex PCR, lists solely in-frame clones and lacks some. The sample holds approximately 120,000 clones, 80% to 95% seen once. Trimming took 2 bases from V and 1 from J; bases not matched to a gene: 1. The CDR3 consists of 15 residues. Germline CDR1 and CDR2: SGHAT and FQNNGV. This clonotype originated in a man in his forties or fifties with COVID-19, enrolled during active disease. The chain has TRBV11-2 and TRBJ2-2; 7 bases align to TRBD2. Material for sequencing was peripheral blood. In DNA, the CDR3 is TGTGCCAGCAGCTTAACTAGCGTGAACACCGGGGAGCTGTTTTTT. Amino acid sequence: CASSLTSVNTGELFF.